A selection of T cell receptor beta chains follows, all from one sample in a study of shared clonotypes between healthy human individuals. Clones were sequenced by immunoSEQ multiplex PCR, and TCRdb holds only the in-frame ones, with some missing. The sample carries 2.5 million or so clones, more than 90% recorded once. Input material: naive CD4+ T cells sorted from blood. The origin of the receptors is a man between 18 and 35 years old in good health. Both conserved end residues are part of each CDR3.

V gene: TRBV30
CDR3 protein: CAWNLGTEAFF

V gene: TRBV7-2
CDR3 protein: CASSLAFSDSGNTIYF

V gene: TRBV7-9
CDR3 protein: CASSPPGTMVTEAFF

V gene: TRBV5-6
CDR3 protein: CASSQPDNQETQYF

V gene: TRBV29-1
CDR3 protein: CSVEEGGHPHEQYF

V gene: TRBV28
CDR3 protein: CASRETGWKKYF

V gene: TRBV5-1
CDR3 protein: CASSLGRQDTQETQYF

V gene: TRBV28
CDR3 protein: CASSLSGGAYSNQPQHF

V gene: TRBV9
CDR3 protein: CASSAGQGPDTQYF

V gene: TRBV5-6
CDR3 protein: CASRRGANTGELFF

V gene: TRBV6-1
CDR3 protein: CASTLAGSPLHF

V gene: TRBV10-3
CDR3 protein: CATDPRDSGYNEQFF

V gene: TRBV2
CDR3 protein: CASSEQFSSYEQYF

V gene: TRBV2
CDR3 protein: CASRKEGTSSYEQYF

V gene: TRBV6-5
CDR3 protein: CASRPGTGDNQPQHF

V gene: TRBV5-1
CDR3 protein: CASSPTTGGRSYEQYF

V gene: TRBV10-2
CDR3 protein: CASGPGQGFGTEAFF

V gene: TRBV28
CDR3 protein: CASSKQDRPFEKLFF

V gene: TRBV9
CDR3 protein: CASSVAGGSRGTDTQYF

V gene: TRBV18
CDR3 protein: CASSSNPGQGDYGYTF

V gene: TRBV29-1
CDR3 protein: CSAIASYEQYF

V gene: TRBV6-6
CDR3 protein: CASSYFKGGPYYEQYF

V gene: TRBV2
CDR3 protein: CASSRNGLNSPLHF

V gene: TRBV6-6
CDR3 protein: CASRAQGSSYEQYF

V gene: TRBV30
CDR3 protein: CAWGTPSGNTIYF

V gene: TRBV7-9
CDR3 protein: CASSPTPITGYEQYF

V gene: TRBV6-5
CDR3 protein: CASSYPRGDEQFF

V gene: TRBV5-6
CDR3 protein: CASSSLGSGGRETQYF

V gene: TRBV13
CDR3 protein: CASSGGWPAGGMQTQYF

V gene: TRBV7-2
CDR3 protein: CASSLVSGQGYEQYF

V gene: TRBV6-1
CDR3 protein: CASLEGFYEQYF

V gene: TRBV15
CDR3 protein: CATSRHPGSHSYEQYF

V gene: TRBV6-1
CDR3 protein: CASSAQRGASTDTQYF

V gene: TRBV28
CDR3 protein: CASSQGTSAYNEQFF

V gene: TRBV10-1
CDR3 protein: CASSGTGGWTYNEQFF

V gene: TRBV7-8
CDR3 protein: CASSSNKQENSNQPQHF

V gene: TRBV4-1
CDR3 protein: CASSQQGQNTEAFF

V gene: TRBV19
CDR3 protein: CASSRNSGRGQETQYF

V gene: TRBV30
CDR3 protein: CAWSTNKGVTEAFF

V gene: TRBV1
CDR3 protein: CTSTGVWETQYF

V gene: TRBV5-1
CDR3 protein: CASSLTGSYTF

V gene: TRBV9
CDR3 protein: CASSSQRTAQETQYF

V gene: TRBV7-8
CDR3 protein: CASSPDTLETQYF

V gene: TRBV7-6
CDR3 protein: CASSSWDTPDTQYF

V gene: TRBV19
CDR3 protein: CASSPRTSGSSYNEQFF